This TCR beta chain came from a study of Ad26.COV2.S vaccination and SARS-CoV-2 variants. The CDR3 is made up of 16 amino acids. The V gene's germline CDR1 is SGHNT and CDR2 YYREEE (reference sequence). The trim removed 4 bases at V and 3 bases at J, leaving 7 bases unmatched. Overall study results and limits: It was found that vaccine and placebo recipients had similar non-spike TCR breadth.

The treatment is: roughly 18 received Ad26.COV2.S at low or high dose, single or two shots; several received placebo; per-sample allocation not given. Samples came from day 63 after the first vaccine or placebo injection. Whoever gave the sample was an adult aged 18-55 years in Boston. SARS-CoV-2 spike from the Wuhan strain was encoded by the vaccine, an Ad26 vector. The method was immunoSEQ multiplex PCR; TCRdb's version includes in-frame clones alone and lacks a portion of them. There are about 440,000 clones in the sample; 80% to 95% occur only once, and about 4.4% lies in the top ten. As to this clone: Its antigen is as yet unknown.

The sequence was obtained from a person between 18 and 60 years old who received the Ad26.COV2.S COVID-19 vaccine or a placebo. The chain joins TRBV5-4 to TRBJ1-1; 12 nucleotides match TRBD1. This material consisted of peripheral blood, taken in a trial of Ad26.COV2.S vaccine versus placebo. The CDR3 nucleotides read TGTGCCAGCAGCGTCGGGACAGGGGGCTGGGACACTGAAGCTTTCTTT. It yields the protein CASSVGTGGWDTEAFF.